This T cell receptor (beta chain) was profiled in a study of response to subunit inactivated influenza vaccine. Study observations and caveats: Each seasonal flu vaccination may recruit only limited new T cells, authors suggested.

TCRdb recomputed calls from the RT-PCR reads with MiXCR, one row per CDR3 protein. The table records a few hundred thousand distinct CDR3 sequences, about a fifth of them present only once. Remarks on this clonotype: Antigen unknown.

Source: PBMCs from blood, taken roughly 20 months after vaccination. This TCR came from a man between 50 and 75 years old who received an inactivated influenza vaccine.

CDR3 coding DNA: TGTGCCAGCAGCTCCCGACCATTGGGGCAGGGCCGTGGCTACACCTTC. Translated: CASSSRPLGQGRGYTF. The V gene is TRBV7-9, the J gene TRBJ1-2, with a possible D match to TRBD1 (5 bases). The germline V gene encodes CDR1 SEHNR and CDR2 FQNEAQ (reference sequence). The CDR3 runs to 16 residues. Deletions cut 4 bases from V and 7 bases from J, with 22 bases between.